This entry describes one TCR beta chain. Germline V gene sequence: CDR1 SGHVS, CDR2 FQNEAQ. The CDR3 runs 14 residues. Trimming cost V 5 bases and J 5 bases, with 15 bases left between them. This sample is drawn from a study of blood T cell repertoires in COVID-19. Turning to the study itself: In each case, the material was cDNA or gDNA derived from T cells, B-cell-depleted T cells, or PBMCs.

The repertoire was sequenced with immunoSEQ multiplex PCR; TCRdb's copy has only in-frame clones and lacks some. Of 150,000 to 200,000 clones listed, around 84% are singletons. The sequenced material came from peripheral blood. The TCR comes from a man between 35 and 55 years old with active or convalescent COVID-19. This chain links TRBV7-8 with TRBJ1-1, with unresolved D. CDR3 protein: CASSPRFRETEAFF. The CDR3 bases are TGTGCCAGCAGCCCGCGTTTTCGGGAAACTGAAGCTTTCTTT.